This record looks at one TCR beta chain sequence and its context. Antigen unknown. This CDR3 spans 10 amino acids. V was clipped by 4 bases and J by 7 bases, with 4 bases between them. CDR1 and CDR2 (germline): SNHLY, FYNNEI. Authors' methods: Junction-only sequences produced by ImmunoSEQ had no quality scores, so filtering differed. Data came from immunoSEQ multiplex PCR; TCRdb stores just in-frame clones and leaves some out. V and J calls and clone size come straight from that table; D and trimming were deduced from the DNA. The sample lists some 800,000 clones, 85% to 95% seen once, with 24% in the top ten. The data stem from a study of shared clonotypes between healthy human individuals. Broader study findings: On the whole, naive subsets had larger estimated richness than memory subsets had.

Only CD45RO-negative cells positively selected for CCR7 counted as naive CD8 cells, so terminally differentiated effector memory CD45RA+ cells were excluded. Adults of Caucasian background living in Nashville, Tennessee made up all donors. The sequence was obtained from a man in his thirties or forties in good health. The chain employs TRBV2 and TRBJ2-5; D is unresolved. Source material: naive CD8+ T cells sorted from blood. The CDR3: CASSGRTQYF. The CDR3 DNA reads TGTGCCAGCAGTGGTCGGACCCAGTACTTC. Full variable domain (rest looked up from reference TRBV2 and TRBJ2-5): EPEVTQTPSHQVTQMGQEVILRCVPISNHLYFYWYRQILGQKVEFLVSFYNNEISEKSEIFDDQFSVERPDGSNFTLKIRSTKLEDSAMYFCASSGRTQYFGPGTRLLVL.